This T cell receptor (beta chain) originates from a study of CD8 T cells in Susac syndrome. This clonotype came up once. Germline V CDR1 and CDR2: SGHAT, FQNNGV. This CDR3 has 15 amino acids. V was trimmed by 4 bases and J by 4 bases, leaving 17 bases between them. The authors sequenced TCR beta from blood CD8+ and CD4+ T cells. Random hexamers were used to reverse transcribe about 0.45 to 1 ug of RNA. MiXCR, applied by TCRdb to the immunoSEQ multiplex PCR reads, yields one record per CDR3 protein. Counted here are fewer than 150,000 distinct CDR3 sequences, 95% occurring once; the ten biggest clones make up roughly 0.2%.

This receptor was taken from a human donor with Susac syndrome. This sequence joins TRBV11-2 and TRBJ2-7; perhaps TRBD2 as D (5 bases). Material: CD8+ T cells from PBMCs. The CDR3 coding sequence is TGTGCCAGCAGCTCCCTAACTAGTAATGGGTACGAGCAGTACTTC. Protein: CASSSLTSNGYEQYF.